Listed below are T cell receptor beta chains from one sample, sequenced in a study of blood T cell repertoires in COVID-19. Assay: immunoSEQ multiplex PCR; the TCRdb copy retains only in-frame clones and omits some. The sample includes approximately 81,000 clones, 89% seen only once; the top ten take roughly 12%. The specimen sequenced was peripheral blood. Receptors originate from a man between 65 and 85 years old with active or convalescent COVID-19. The CDR3 runs from the conserved cysteine through the conserved F or W. The order of the fields is J gene, D gene, CDR3 length, V gene, clone size, CDR3 DNA, CDR3 protein. A D gene is named only where the DNA matches it firmly. Size values are once, few and many counts, or a class for expanded clones, and some rows have none.

TRBJ2-3,NA,14,TRBV7-7,NA,TGTGCCAGCAGCTTAGGGGTGGAGGGAGATACGCAGTATTTT,CASSLGVEGDTQYF
TRBJ2-5,NA,12,TRBV6-2/TRBV6-3,NA,TGTGCCAGCAGTTCTAGTGCTGAGACCCAGTACTTC,CASSSSAETQYF
TRBJ1-6,NA,15,TRBV27,NA,TGTGCCAGCAGTTCGGGTAGTCTAAGTAATTCACCCCTCCACTTT,CASSSGSLSNSPLHF
TRBJ2-7,NA,15,TRBV27,NA,TGTGCCAGCAGCGGAGGAGGGTGGGGAACCTACGAGCAGTACTTC,CASSGGGWGTYEQYF
TRBJ1-1,TRBD1,18,TRBV27,NA,TGTGCCAGCAGTTTAGATTGGACAGGGGGCATTCTTCGGACTGAAGCTTTCTTT,CASSLDWTGGILRTEAFF
TRBJ1-2,NA,12,TRBV7-8,NA,TGTGCCAGCAGCCCGGGAGAATATGGCTACACCTTC,CASSPGEYGYTF
TRBJ2-7,TRBD1,15,TRBV15,NA,TGTGCCACCAGCAGAGAACCAGGGGGCTCCTACGAGCAGTACTTC,CATSREPGGSYEQYF
TRBJ2-1,TRBD2,16,TRBV6-4,NA,TGTGCCAGCAGTCGGTCTAGCGGGGGGACTTACAATGAGCAGTTCTTC,CASSRSSGGTYNEQFF
TRBJ2-7,NA,12,TRBV30,once,TGTGCCTGGAGCCCAGAGGCCTACGAGCAGTACTTC,CAWSPEAYEQYF
TRBJ2-2,TRBD2,16,TRBV7-8,NA,TGTGCCAGCAGCTTAAGCCAGCGGGGGGGCCCCGGGGAGCTGTTTTTT,CASSLSQRGGPGELFF
TRBJ2-2,TRBD2,16,TRBV5-1,NA,TGCGCCAGCAGCCCCGGACTAGCGGGAAAGACCGGGGAGCTGTTTTTT,CASSPGLAGKTGELFF
TRBJ1-1,NA,15,TRBV30,once,TGTGCCTGGTCCCCCCCCCGCGCAGGGAGGACTGAAGCTTTCTTT,CAWSPPRAGRTEAFF
TRBJ1-2,TRBD1,15,TRBV5-4,NA,TGTGCCAGCAGCCTTCCGGGACAGGGAGGTGATGGCTACACCTTC,CASSLPGQGGDGYTF
TRBJ1-5,TRBD1,15,TRBV7-8,NA,TGTGCCAGCAGCGTGATGACAGGGGTTGCTCAGCCCCAGCATTTT,CASSVMTGVAQPQHF
TRBJ1-1,NA,13,TRBV5-1,NA,TGCGCCAGCAGCTTGGAGACGGGGACTGAAGCTTTCTTT,CASSLETGTEAFF
TRBJ2-7,NA,16,TRBV3-1/TRBV3-2,NA,TGTGCCAGCAGCCAAGACCACAGGCAGGGATCCTACGAGCAGTACTTC,CASSQDHRQGSYEQYF
TRBJ2-4,TRBD1,16,TRBV18,NA,TGTGCCAGCTCAAAACAGGGGGCTTTGTCCAAAAACATTCAGTACTTC,CASSKQGALSKNIQYF
TRBJ2-7,NA,15,TRBV5-6,once,TGTGCCAGCAGCGGGGGATTGGAGGGTACCTACGAGCAGTACTTC,CASSGGLEGTYEQYF
TRBJ1-1,NA,15,TRBV5-1,NA,TGCGCCAGCCGCCCTGGCTGGGGGCTATACACTGAAGCTTTCTTT,CASRPGWGLYTEAFF
TRBJ2-7,NA,14,TRBV7-2,NA,TGTGCCAGCAGCCCCCGGCAGGGCCCCTACGAGCAGTACTTC,CASSPRQGPYEQYF
TRBJ1-1,NA,12,TRBV19,NA,TGTGCCAGTACGCTGGGGGGCACTGAAGCTTTCTTT,CASTLGGTEAFF
TRBJ2-3,TRBD2,17,TRBV19,NA,TGTGCCAGTAGTGGGCGCGGGACTAGCGGGCTCACAGATACGCAGTATTTT,CASSGRGTSGLTDTQYF
TRBJ2-3,TRBD2,14,TRBV7-6,NA,TGTGCCAGCACACTCGGGGGGGCCGATGATACGCAGTATTTT,CASTLGGADDTQYF
TRBJ2-7,NA,15,TRBV24-1,NA,TGTGCCACCAGTGACGGAGGGACAGCGCCTTACGAGCAGTACTTC,CATSDGGTAPYEQYF
TRBJ1-2,NA,15,TRBV11-2,NA,TGTGCCAGCAGCCCTGGCGGGGGGGCACTCTATGGCTACACCTTC,CASSPGGGALYGYTF
TRBJ2-7,TRBD1,13,TRBV7-7,once,TGTGCCAGCAGCTTAGGGACAGGGGGCGAGCAGTACTTC,CASSLGTGGEQYF
TRBJ1-5,TRBD1,14,TRBV6-2/TRBV6-3,NA,TGTGCCAGCAGCTCCCGGGACAGCCAAGGGCCCCAGCATTTT,CASSSRDSQGPQHF
TRBJ1-1,NA,15,TRBV28,NA,TGTGCCAGCAGTCCGGGAGTTGGGCTAGAACAAGAAGCTTTCTTT,CASSPGVGLEQEAFF
TRBJ2-3,NA,15,TRBV5-1,NA,TGCGCCAGCAGCTTGCGGGGAGCAGATACAGATACGCAGTATTTT,CASSLRGADTDTQYF
TRBJ2-3,NA,14,TRBV24-1,once,TGTGCCACCAGTGTAGGGGCCGGCACAGATACGCAGTATTTT,CATSVGAGTDTQYF
TRBJ1-3,NA,15,TRBV10-1,NA,TGCGCCAGCAGTGAGTTTACAGCCTCTGGAAACACCATATATTTT,CASSEFTASGNTIYF
TRBJ2-5,TRBD1,13,TRBV2,NA,TGTGCCAGCAGTTGGGACAGCCAAGAGACCCAGTACTTC,CASSWDSQETQYF
TRBJ1-2,NA,13,TRBV11-2,once,TGTGCCAGCAGCTTATGGTCAGGGATTCCCTACACCTTC,CASSLWSGIPYTF